Listed below are T cell receptor beta chains from one sample, sequenced in a study of blood T cell repertoires in COVID-19. Assay: immunoSEQ multiplex PCR; the TCRdb copy retains only in-frame clones and omits some. The data show 150,000 to 200,000 clones, roughly 80% seen once. The sample comprised peripheral blood. The receptors here all came from an elderly woman with COVID-19, enrolled during active disease. Both conserved end residues are part of each CDR3. The D gene is left open where the match is weak. Some rows mark clone size as missing; the rest say once, few, many or name a class of expanded clone.

TRBV19	NA	NA	TRBJ1-6	TGTGCCAGTAGCCCCCAGGGGAGAAATTCACCCCTCCACTTT	CASSPQGRNSPLHF
TRBV18	few	NA	TRBJ1-3	TGTGCCAGCTCCCCTCGATGGGGACTTATGAACTCTGGAAACACCATATATTTT	CASSPRWGLMNSGNTIYF
TRBV2	NA	NA	TRBJ2-2	TGTGCCAGCAGATACAGGATGAACACCGGGGAGCTGTTTTTT	CASRYRMNTGELFF
TRBV6-2/TRBV6-3	NA	NA	TRBJ1-3	TGTGCCAGCAGTCCCCCTTGGACCACCCCGGGAGGAAACACCATATATTTT	CASSPPWTTPGGNTIYF
TRBV7-7	NA	NA	TRBJ2-2	TGTGCCAGCAGCTTATTACAGTCGAACACCGGGGAGCTGTTTTTT	CASSLLQSNTGELFF
TRBV27	NA	TRBD2	TRBJ2-1	TGTGCCAGTTCTAGCGGGAGAAGGGAGCAGTTCTTC	CASSSGRREQFF
TRBV11-3	few	TRBD1	TRBJ2-1	TGTGCCAGCAGCCAGGGGGCTAGCTCCTACAATGAGCAGTTCTTC	CASSQGASSYNEQFF
TRBV18	NA	NA	TRBJ2-7	TGTGCCAGCTCACCAGAACAGGGTAGCTCCTACGAGCAGTACTTC	CASSPEQGSSYEQYF
TRBV21-1	NA	NA	TRBJ2-7	TGTGCCAGCAATACGGGACACTTCTCCTACGAGCAGTACTTC	CASNTGHFSYEQYF
TRBV7-9	NA	NA	TRBJ2-7	TGTGCCAGCAGCCCACGAACGGGGAACGAGCAGTACTTC	CASSPRTGNEQYF
TRBV11-2	NA	TRBD2	TRBJ2-5	TGTGCCAGCAGCTTAGGGACTAGCGGCTACCAAGAGACCCAGTACTTC	CASSLGTSGYQETQYF
TRBV5-1	NA	NA	TRBJ1-1	TGCGCCAGCAGCCAGAACACTGAAGCTTTCTTT	CASSQNTEAFF
TRBV11-3	NA	NA	TRBJ1-2	TGTGCCAGCAGCCCCGGAGACTATGGCTACACCTTC	CASSPGDYGYTF
TRBV6-4	NA	NA	TRBJ1-2	TGTGCCAGTCTTGCTACCGACTATGGCTACACCTTC	CASLATDYGYTF
TRBV6-5	NA	NA	TRBJ2-7	TGTGCCAGCCGAGCCTTTTACGAGCAGTACTTC	CASRAFYEQYF
TRBV7-2	few	NA	TRBJ1-6	TGTGCCAGCAGCTTAAGCGGGACAAATTCACCCCTCCACTTT	CASSLSGTNSPLHF
TRBV11-2	NA	NA	TRBJ2-5	TGTGCCAGCAGCTTACTCAGGGGCCCCAGGGAGACCCAGTACTTC	CASSLLRGPRETQYF
TRBV18	NA	TRBD1	TRBJ2-7	TGTGCCAGCTCACCACTGACAGGGAGCAACGAGCAGTACTTC	CASSPLTGSNEQYF
TRBV28	few	TRBD2	TRBJ2-2	TGTGCCAGCAGTTTATTCCCGGGACTAGCGGGAAGGACCGGGGAGCTGTTTTTT	CASSLFPGLAGRTGELFF
TRBV5-6	NA	NA	TRBJ1-6	TGTGCCAGCAGCTTGTACGGGGATAGCTCCTATAATTCACCCCTCCACTTT	CASSLYGDSSYNSPLHF
TRBV7-9	NA	TRBD1	TRBJ2-7	TGTGCCAGCAGCGCCACAGGGGGCGACTACCGCGGGTACGAGCAGTACTTC	CASSATGGDYRGYEQYF
TRBV28	once	NA	TRBJ1-5	TGTGCCAGCAGTTTTAGGGGTTTTCAGCCCCAGCATTTT	CASSFRGFQPQHF